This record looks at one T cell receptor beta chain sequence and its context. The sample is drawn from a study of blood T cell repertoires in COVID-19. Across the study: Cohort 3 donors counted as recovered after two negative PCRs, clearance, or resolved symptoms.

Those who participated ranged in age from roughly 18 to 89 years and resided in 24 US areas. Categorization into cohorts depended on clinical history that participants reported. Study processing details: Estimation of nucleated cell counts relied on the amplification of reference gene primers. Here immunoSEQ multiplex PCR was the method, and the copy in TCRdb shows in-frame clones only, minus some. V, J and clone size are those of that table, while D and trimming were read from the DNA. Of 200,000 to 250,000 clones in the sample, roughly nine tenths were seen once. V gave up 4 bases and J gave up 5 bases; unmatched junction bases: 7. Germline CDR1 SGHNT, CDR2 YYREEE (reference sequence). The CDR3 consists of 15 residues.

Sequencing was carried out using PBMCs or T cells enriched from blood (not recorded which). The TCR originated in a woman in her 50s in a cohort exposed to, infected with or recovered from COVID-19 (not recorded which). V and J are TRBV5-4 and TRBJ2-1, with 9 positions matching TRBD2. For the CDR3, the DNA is TGTGCCAGCAGCACGGGACTAGCTGCGAACAATGAGCAGTTCTTC. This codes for CASSTGLAANNEQFF.